Each of the 8 T cell receptor beta chains below was sequenced from the same sample in a study of technical replicates of blood from several donors. Libraries were prepared by immunoSEQ multiplex PCR; TCRdb keeps only in-frame clonotypes and omits some of them. The sample holds 55,000 to 65,000 clones; almost 97% are singletons and the top ten take 0.19%. The specimen was T cells isolated from PBMCs. These TCRs come from a human donor in good health.

V and J are TRBV7-9 and TRBJ1-1; the D is unclear. Germline lookup yields CDR1 SEHNR and CDR2 FQNEAQ (reference sequence). The CDR3 contains 13 residues. Trimming removed 6 bases at V and 2 bases at J, with 10 bases between. The CDR3 nucleotides read TGTGCCAGCAGGCGGGATAAAAACACTGAAGCTTTCTTT. Residues: CASRRDKNTEAFF.

V is TRBV5-4 and J is TRBJ1-3; D is unclear. This CDR3 region has 16 residues. V lost 0 bases and J lost 0, with 10 bases in between. The germline V gene encodes CDR1 SGHNT and CDR2 YYREEE (reference sequence). CDR3 coding DNA: TGTGCCAGCAGCTTGGCCGGAGCGTCCTCTGGAAACACCATATATTTT. Translating gives CASSLAGASSGNTIYF.

The gene calls are TRBV5-4 and TRBJ2-1, with 8 bases that match TRBD1. The CDR3 length is 14 residues. Germline loops: CDR1 SGHNT, CDR2 YYREEE (reference sequence). The V segment lost 3 bases and the J segment 5 bases; nucleotides outside the gene matches: 4. Here the CDR3 reads CASSSTTGDNEQFF. CDR3 nucleotides: TGTGCCAGCAGCTCGACGACAGGGGACAATGAGCAGTTCTTC.

The chain combines TRBV4-1 with TRBJ2-5; unclear D gene. Looked up from germline, CDR1 is MGHRA and CDR2 is YSYEKL. This CDR3 contains 13 residues. V lost 1 base and J 5 bases, leaving 8 bases between the germline ends. The CDR3 protein is CASSQVRRETQYF. DNA for the CDR3: TGCGCCAGCAGCCAAGTCCGGCGGGAGACCCAGTACTTC.

The chain links TRBV5-1 to TRBJ2-2, with 13 nucleotides matching TRBD2. There are 20 residues in the CDR3. Germline V gene lookup returns CDR1 SGHRS and CDR2 YFSETQ. V was pared by 3 bases and J by 6 bases, with 17 bases of the junction left unmatched. CDR3 bases: TGCGCCAGCAGCTGGGGGCCGACTAGCGGGGGGCTTCATCGTGCCGGGGAGCTGTTTTTT. The encoded protein is CASSWGPTSGGLHRAGELFF.

In DNA, the CDR3 is TGTGCCAGCAGGGGGGAGGGTGATCACAATGAGCAGTTCTTC. Translation: CASRGEGDHNEQFF. The chain couples TRBV28 to TRBJ2-1; 7 positions agree with TRBD2. The length of the CDR3 is 14 residues. Germline trimming cut 6 bases from V and 5 bases from J; bases unmatched to any gene: 7. CDR1 is MDHEN and CDR2 is SYDVKM in the germline V gene.

V gene TRBV7-9 combines with J gene TRBJ1-4; 7 bases line up with TRBD1. Trimming at V came to 5 bases and at J to 11 bases, leaving 14 bases not matched to a gene. Germline loops: CDR1 SEHNR, CDR2 FQNEAQ (reference sequence). The CDR3 spans 15 residues. The CDR3 sequence is CASSPTGQTLGKLFF. The CDR3 nucleotides are TGTGCCAGCAGCCCCACGGGACAGACCCTTGGGAAACTGTTTTTT.

The chain joins TRBV29-1 to TRBJ2-1; D might be TRBD1 (5 bases). This CDR3 has 15 residues. The germline V gene encodes CDR1 SQVTM and CDR2 ANQGSEA. V gave up 6 bases and J gave up 2 bases, with 17 bases separating them. The CDR3 region has the DNA TGCAGCGTCATCCATGACAGTTCCCCCTACAATGAGCAGTTCTTC. Its protein product is CSVIHDSSPYNEQFF.